The 2 T cell receptor beta chains in this list originate from one sample, sequenced in a study of shared clonotypes between healthy human individuals. The repertoire was sequenced with immunoSEQ multiplex PCR; TCRdb's copy has only in-frame clones and lacks some. The sample lists about 2.3 million clones; 85% to 95% were seen once. The sample comprised naive CD4+ T cells from PBMCs. Subset reported: CD45RA+ positively selected. The receptor set was obtained from a man aged 18 to 29 in good health. Some clones in this sample may be carry-over from other donors' samples.

The rearrangement links TRBV5-4 to TRBJ1-2; 7 bases are shared with TRBD1. This CDR3 region has 15 residues. The V segment lost 4 bases and the J segment 5 bases; nucleotides outside the gene matches: 11. The germline gives CDR1 SGHNT, CDR2 YYREEE (reference sequence). The DNA for the CDR3 is TGTGCCAGCAGCGGCCCGGGCAGGGGGGAATATGGCTACACCTTC. Translation: CASSGPGRGEYGYTF.

The chain uses TRBV27 and TRBJ2-3, with D possibly TRBD2 on 6 matching bases. The CDR3 is 16 amino acids. Germline V lookup: CDR1 MNHEY, CDR2 SMNVEV (reference sequence). The V end lost 8 bases, the J end lost 4 bases, and 22 bases lay between the germline ends. CDR3: CASRSNRGRGSDTQYF. In DNA form, the CDR3 reads TGTGCCAGCCGTTCAAATCGGGGGAGAGGGTCAGATACGCAGTATTTT.